This T cell receptor (beta chain) originates from a study of neoadjuvant anti-PD-1 for oral cavity cancer. As to time point: after neoadjuvant nivolumab, at surgical resection. Germline V gene sequence: CDR1 MNHEY, CDR2 SMNVEV (reference sequence). V shed 5 bases and J 7 bases; nucleotides not matched to a gene: 9. CDR3 length: 16 residues. This clone turned up a few times. Some clones are missing from TCRdb's copy, which holds only in-frame ones; the method was immunoSEQ multiplex PCR. In the table there are tens of thousands of clones, 25% to 30% of which are singletons. Specimen: tumor tissue, collected after nivolumab (anti-PD-1) treatment. This TCR was sampled from a person between 35 and 79 years old with oral cavity squamous cell carcinoma. The chain employs TRBV27 and TRBJ2-1; 12 bases match TRBD2. The CDR3 protein is CASSPGLAGRGNEQFF. CDR3 DNA sequence: TGTGCCAGCAGTCCCGGACTAGCGGGGCGGGGAAATGAGCAGTTCTTC.